These T cell receptor beta chains were read from a single sample in a study of T cells in Graves' hyperthyroidism and ophthalmopathy. TCRdb called the multiplex PCR reads again in MiXCR, with one record for every CDR3 protein. The sample gives hundreds of thousands of distinct CDR3 sequences, approximately 14% of which show up once; approximately 10% is in the top ten. Sequencing was carried out using blood. The receptors shown here come from a woman aged 18 to 35 with Graves' hyperthyroidism. Both conserved end residues are part of each CDR3. Each record gives: V gene, D gene, clone size, J gene, CDR3 DNA, CDR3 protein. A D gene is named only where the DNA matches it firmly. The size of a clone is reported for some rows only, either as once, few or many, or as a class for expanded clones.

>TRBV7-7|TRBD1|many|TRBJ2-5
TGTGCCAGCAGCTTAGCACAGGGGGAAAAAGAGACCCAGTACTTC
CASSLAQGEKETQYF
>TRBV9|.|.|TRBJ1-1
TGTGCCAGCAGCGCCCGGGGGCTCCGGAACACTGAAGCTTTCTTT
CASSARGLRNTEAFF
>TRBV19|.|.|TRBJ1-6
TGTGCCAGTCGATCCCCGGTGATGTCACCCCTCCACTTT
CASRSPVMSPLHF
>TRBV7-8|TRBD2|.|TRBJ2-2
TGTGCCAGCAGAGGAGGGAGGGCCGGCACCGGGGAGCTGTTTTTT
CASRGGRAGTGELFF
>TRBV29-1|TRBD2|.|TRBJ2-7
TGCAGCGTTGTTCTAGCGGGGTTGTACGAGCAGTACTTC
CSVVLAGLYEQYF
>TRBV12-3/TRBV12-4|.|many|TRBJ2-2
TGTGCCAGCAGTTCGTCGATTGCCGGGGAGCTGTTTTTT
CASSSSIAGELFF
>TRBV12-3/TRBV12-4|.|many|TRBJ1-2
TGTGCCAGCACTTCCCCCGAGGTGAACTATGGCTACACCTTC
CASTSPEVNYGYTF
>TRBV7-2|.|many|TRBJ2-5
TGTGCCAGCAGCAGAGTAGGGGGAGGAGAGACCCAGTACTTC
CASSRVGGGETQYF
>TRBV29-1|TRBD1|.|TRBJ1-1
TGCAGCGTACTCGGACAGGGGAGCACTGAAGCTTTCTTT
CSVLGQGSTEAFF
>TRBV7-3|TRBD2|.|TRBJ2-7
TGTGCCAGCAGCTCGGGGAGGGACTACGAGCAGTACTTC
CASSSGRDYEQYF
>TRBV7-3|TRBD2|many|TRBJ2-3
TGTGCCAGCAGCTCCCTAGCGGTTCGCACAGATACGCAGTATTTT
CASSSLAVRTDTQYF
>TRBV20-1|TRBD2|many|TRBJ2-7
TGCAGTGCTAGAGATTATAATAGCGGGAGCAACGAGCAGTACTTC
CSARDYNSGSNEQYF
>TRBV5-6|.|many|TRBJ1-1
TGTGCCAGCAGCTTGGGTGGTAGGGCACCCTTGAACACTGAAGCTTTCTTT
CASSLGGRAPLNTEAFF
>TRBV13|.|many|TRBJ2-1
TGTGCCAGCAGTCATCAGGGGAGATCCTACAATGAGCAGTTCTTC
CASSHQGRSYNEQFF
>TRBV2|.|many|TRBJ1-1
TGTGCCAGCAGTCCCCAGGGTGAATTCCCGAACACTGAAGCTTTCTTT
CASSPQGEFPNTEAFF
>TRBV13|.|many|TRBJ1-1
TGTGCCAGCAGCGTACGGCCCGGGTTAAGGATGAACACTGAAGCTTTCTTT
CASSVRPGLRMNTEAFF
>TRBV2|.|.|TRBJ1-5
TGTGCCAGCAGTGAAGCGCTTCCCTCGGTGGCGCCCCAGCATTTT
CASSEALPSVAPQHF
>TRBV4-1|TRBD1|.|TRBJ2-7
TGCGCCAGCAGCCAAGGACAGGGGTTAGCCAACGAGCAGTACTTC
CASSQGQGLANEQYF
>TRBV7-8|.|few|TRBJ1-6
TGTGCCAGCAGCCCCCGCGGCGTGGCTGGTAATTCACCCCTCCACTTT
CASSPRGVAGNSPLHF
>TRBV12-3/TRBV12-4|.|many|TRBJ1-5
TGTGCCAGCAGTTTAGTGGTAGGAAATCAGCCCCAGCATTTT
CASSLVVGNQPQHF
>TRBV7-3|.|.|TRBJ2-2
TGTGCCAGCAGCTTAACCCCCTCTCGTCGAGGCGGGGAGCTGTTTTTT
CASSLTPSRRGGELFF
>TRBV12-3/TRBV12-4|TRBD2|.|TRBJ2-1
TGTGCCAGCACTTTTACAGGACTAGCGGGAGCAGGGGACAATGAGCAGTTCTTC
CASTFTGLAGAGDNEQFF
>TRBV30|TRBD2|many|TRBJ2-5
TGTGCCTGGAGACTAGCGGGAGGGGGGACCCAGTACTTC
CAWRLAGGGTQYF
>TRBV6-1|.|many|TRBJ1-2
TGTGCCAGCAGTGAGTCCTCCGGCCGCAAATTAGGCGGCTACACCTTC
CASSESSGRKLGGYTF
>TRBV7-2|.|many|TRBJ1-1
TGTGCCAGCAAGAAACAGGTGCAGAACACTGAAGCTTTCTTT
CASKKQVQNTEAFF
>TRBV5-1|TRBD2|many|TRBJ2-7
TGCGCCAGCAGCATATCTCCTAGCGGGCAGTACGAGCAGTACTTC
CASSISPSGQYEQYF
>TRBV29-1|.|.|TRBJ1-4
TGCAGCGTTGTGGTAGGGCAGCGAACTAATGAAAAACTGTTTTTT
CSVVVGQRTNEKLFF
>TRBV6-1|.|many|TRBJ2-7
TGTGCCAGCAGTGGGGTGGGGCCCGTCTCTCCAAGCGGAGCCTACGAGCAGTACTTC
CASSGVGPVSPSGAYEQYF
>TRBV24-1|.|.|TRBJ1-2
TGTGCCACCAGTACCCTCGACGGGAAGGGTGCCTATGGCTACACCTTC
CATSTLDGKGAYGYTF
>TRBV11-3|.|many|TRBJ1-5
TGTGCCAGCAGCTTAGGGAAAAATAGCAATCAGCCCCAGCATTTT
CASSLGKNSNQPQHF
>TRBV11-2|TRBD1|many|TRBJ2-3
TGTGCCAGCAGCTCGGACAGGGGCACAGATACGCAGTATTTT
CASSSDRGTDTQYF
>TRBV27|.|.|TRBJ2-2
TGTGCCAGCAACTCCCGGCAGGGACCCCTCACCGGGGAGCTGTTTTTT
CASNSRQGPLTGELFF
>TRBV6-1|TRBD2|many|TRBJ2-7
TGTGCCAGCAGGCCTACTAGCGGGAGGACCCTATCTACGTTCGAGCAGTACTTC
CASRPTSGRTLSTFEQYF
>TRBV9|.|few|TRBJ2-3
TGTGCCAGCACCGTGGGGCAAACAGATACGCAGTATTTT
CASTVGQTDTQYF
>TRBV7-9|.|many|TRBJ1-4
TGTGCCAGCAGCCCGACGGGACGTAGTGAAAAACTGTTTTTT
CASSPTGRSEKLFF
>TRBV4-1|.|many|TRBJ2-7
TGCGCCAGCAGTCACGGACTATTCTCAGACGAGCAGTACTTC
CASSHGLFSDEQYF
>TRBV7-2|TRBD2|.|TRBJ2-1
TGTGCCAGCAGCCCAAACCTAGCGGGAGGCCCCTACAATGAGCAGTTCTTC
CASSPNLAGGPYNEQFF
>TRBV11-2|.|many|TRBJ2-2
TGTGCCAGCAGCTTAGGGGCAGGGTGGAACACCGGGGAGCTGTTTTTT
CASSLGAGWNTGELFF
>TRBV6-2/TRBV6-3|TRBD2|few|TRBJ2-7
TGTGCCAGCAGGTCCATTAGAACTAGCGGCCCCTACGAGCAGTACTTC
CASRSIRTSGPYEQYF
>TRBV29-1|TRBD1|.|TRBJ1-5
TGCAGCGTTCGGACAGGGGGCCTGGGGGAGCCCCAGCATTTT
CSVRTGGLGEPQHF
>TRBV20-1|.|.|TRBJ2-1
TGCAGTGCTAGAGGCTCTTCCCACTCCTACAATGAGCAGTTCTTC
CSARGSSHSYNEQFF
>TRBV27|TRBD2|many|TRBJ2-7
TGTGCCAGCAGTCCCGGGACTAGCGGGAGCCAGCAGTACTTC
CASSPGTSGSQQYF
>TRBV5-6|.|many|TRBJ2-4
TGTGCCAGCAGCTTATGGGGGGCCAAAAACATTCAGTACTTC
CASSLWGAKNIQYF
>TRBV15|TRBD2|many|TRBJ2-7
TGTGCCACCAGCAGGGCTAGCGGGTACGAGCAGTACTTC
CATSRASGYEQYF
>TRBV29-1|.|.|TRBJ1-2
TGTCAGACCAGTGGGTCCTATGGCTACACCTTC
CQTSGSYGYTF
>TRBV12-3/TRBV12-4|.|many|TRBJ2-1
TGTGCCAGCAGTTCCCCCGGGGCAGGGACGAATGAGCAGTTCTTC
CASSSPGAGTNEQFF
>TRBV3-1|TRBD2|many|TRBJ2-2
TGTGCCAGCAAACACTCGGGTGCGGGAGCGGGCACCGGGGAGCTGTTTTTT
CASKHSGAGAGTGELFF
>TRBV20-1|TRBD2|few|TRBJ2-7
TGCAGTGCTAGAGATCTTGCTAGCGGGAAGGGGCAGTACTTC
CSARDLASGKGQYF
>TRBV27|TRBD2|many|TRBJ2-1
TGTGCCAGCATGAGCCTTTTGGGCGGGAGGCAGTTCTTC
CASMSLLGGRQFF
>TRBV6-2/TRBV6-3|.|.|TRBJ2-1
TGTGCCAGCACCGACCGGGGGAAGGAGTTCTTC
CASTDRGKEFF
>TRBV18|.|many|TRBJ1-1
TGTGCCAGCTCACAGACAGTTTTGGACACTGAAGCTTTCTTT
CASSQTVLDTEAFF
>TRBV2|.|many|TRBJ1-5
TGTGCCAGCAGTGAAAGGACGTCCTCCCGCAATCAGCCCCAGCATTTT
CASSERTSSRNQPQHF
>TRBV6-1|TRBD2|many|TRBJ2-1
TGTGCCAGCAGTGACCAACGGCGGGAGTTCTATGAGCAGTTCTTC
CASSDQRREFYEQFF
>TRBV6-1|.|.|TRBJ1-5
TGTGCCAGCAGTGGACAGCTCAATCAGCCCCAGCATTTT
CASSGQLNQPQHF